This paragraph reports one T cell receptor (beta chain). Its antigen is not identified. This CDR3 region has 14 residues. Healthy people donating bone marrow made up the donors. This sample is drawn from a study of cytomegalovirus exposure and HLA in healthy donors. The PCR ran on 60 Vbeta and 13 Jbeta primers. TCRdb's copy holds only in-frame clones and misses some; the assay was immunoSEQ multiplex PCR. The table records around 97,000 clones, around 10% of them present only once. Whole-study results and caveats: TCR beta chains associated with HLA were, in a later analysis, more clonally expanded than equally common others.

Sample: PBMCs. The receptor was isolated from a man aged 50 to 59 in good health and CMV-seropositive. The V and J genes are TRBV21-1 and TRBJ2-7; TRBD2, the table's D call, was not compared with the DNA. TRBV21-1 has pseudogene status. The CDR3: CASSKGGDTYEQYF. CDR3 sequence (DNA): TGTGCCAGCAGCAAAGGGGGAGACACGTACGAGCAGTACTTC.